This is a list of T cell receptor beta chains from one sample in a study of T-cell memory formation after mild COVID-19. One entry per CDR3 protein, called by TCRdb with MiXCR from the 5' RACE reads. Of more than 150,000 distinct CDR3 sequences in the sample, under 20% were seen once. What was sequenced was PBMCs or a T cell subset sorted from them (not recorded which). All receptors derive from a man aged 18 to 30 who had mild COVID-19 (a few samples of this study predate the infection). Cell type and time point are not known. The CDR3 runs from the conserved cysteine through the conserved F or W. Each record gives: D gene, J gene, V gene, clone size, CDR3 DNA, CDR3 protein. D genes are given only for firm matches. Size values are once, few and many counts, or a class for expanded clones, and some rows have none.

>TRBD1|TRBJ2-1|TRBV10-3|NA
TGTGCCATCAGTGATCTCAGGGGGCCGATGTACAATGAGCAGTTCTTC
CAISDLRGPMYNEQFF
>NA|TRBJ1-2|TRBV29-1|NA
TGCAGCGCACCTTCCGGGGGTGCTGGCTACACCTTC
CSAPSGGAGYTF
>NA|TRBJ2-5|TRBV7-9|few
TGTGCCAGCAGCTTAGCGCGAGCTTCTAGCGAAAGTGGAGAGACCCAGTACTTC
CASSLARASSESGETQYF
>NA|TRBJ2-5|TRBV5-5|NA
TGTGCCAGCAGCTTGGGGTTTGGGTGGAAAGAGACCCAGTACTTC
CASSLGFGWKETQYF
>NA|TRBJ1-2|TRBV15|NA
TGTGCCACCAGCAGAAGCCTACGGAGAGGCTACACCTTC
CATSRSLRRGYTF
>NA|TRBJ2-5|TRBV5-6|NA
TGTGCCAGCAGCTTTGGTGGGGTGGAGACCCAGTACTTC
CASSFGGVETQYF
>NA|TRBJ1-1|TRBV20-1|few
TGCAGTGCCACCCACCGGGACTGGGACACTGAAGCTTTCTTT
CSATHRDWDTEAFF
>NA|TRBJ1-4|TRBV18|few
TGTGCCAGCTCACGCGGCGAGAATGAAAAACTGTTTTTT
CASSRGENEKLFF
>TRBD1|TRBJ1-5|TRBV20-1|NA
TGCAGTGCGCCGGGACAGGGCAATCAGCCCCAGCATTTT
CSAPGQGNQPQHF
>TRBD2|TRBJ2-1|TRBV7-9|NA
TGTGCCAGCAGCCCGGGACTAGCGGACGATGAGCAGTTCTTC
CASSPGLADDEQFF
>NA|TRBJ1-6|TRBV7-2|NA
TGTGCCAGCAGCTCCCGTGGGGGCTTTAATTCACCCCTCCACTTT
CASSSRGGFNSPLHF
>TRBD1|TRBJ2-7|TRBV6-2/TRBV6-3|NA
TGTGCCAGCAGTGAAGCCGGGACAGGGGGTTCCTACGAGCAGTACTTC
CASSEAGTGGSYEQYF
>NA|TRBJ1-5|TRBV2|NA
TGTGCCACCGCGATGGGCAGGGGCTATCAGCCCCAGCATTTT
CATAMGRGYQPQHF
>NA|TRBJ1-2|TRBV4-2|NA
TGTGCCAGCAGCCAATCTTCCGCGGGGGTCTCTCGCTATGGCTACACCTTC
CASSQSSAGVSRYGYTF
>NA|TRBJ1-5|TRBV2|many
TGTGCCAGCAGTGAAGCTGGCAGGGACCAGCCCCAGCATTTT
CASSEAGRDQPQHF
>TRBD2|TRBJ2-1|TRBV11-2|few
TGTGCCAGCAGCCCGACTAGCGGGTACAATGAGCAGTTCTTC
CASSPTSGYNEQFF
>TRBD2|TRBJ2-5|TRBV10-3|NA
TGTGCCATCAGTGGCGATAGCGGGGAAGAGACCCAGTACTTC
CAISGDSGEETQYF
>TRBD2|TRBJ2-1|TRBV11-2|NA
TGTGCCAGCAGCCTCGGGGGGGGTGATGAGCAGTTCTTC
CASSLGGGDEQFF
>NA|TRBJ1-4|TRBV2|NA
TGTGCCAGCAGTGGTAATCCAGGGTGGAGAAAACTGTTTTTT
CASSGNPGWRKLFF
>NA|TRBJ2-2|TRBV19|NA
TGTGCCAGTATCTCAGGGTCACTGAACACCGGGGAGCTGTTTTTT
CASISGSLNTGELFF
>TRBD2|TRBJ2-1|TRBV7-2|few
TGTGCCAGCAGCTTTAGCGGGGGCCAGATGAATGAGCAGTTCTTC
CASSFSGGQMNEQFF
>NA|TRBJ2-3|TRBV6-6|NA
TGTGCCAGCAGTCCCCCCCTGATCGATACGCAGTATTTT
CASSPPLIDTQYF
>NA|TRBJ2-3|TRBV5-1|many
TGCGCCAGCAGCTTGGCCGCAGATACGCAGTATTTT
CASSLAADTQYF
>TRBD2|TRBJ2-1|TRBV20-1|few
TGCAGTGCGGTGCTTGGGACTAGCGGGGGGAATGAGCAGTTCTTC
CSAVLGTSGGNEQFF
>NA|TRBJ1-1|TRBV28|NA
TGTGCCAGCACCCCCGCCGGGAACACTGAAGCTTTCTTT
CASTPAGNTEAFF
>TRBD1|TRBJ2-7|TRBV6-1|few
TGTGCCAGCAGTCCCACGGGACAGCCACACGAGCAGTACTTC
CASSPTGQPHEQYF